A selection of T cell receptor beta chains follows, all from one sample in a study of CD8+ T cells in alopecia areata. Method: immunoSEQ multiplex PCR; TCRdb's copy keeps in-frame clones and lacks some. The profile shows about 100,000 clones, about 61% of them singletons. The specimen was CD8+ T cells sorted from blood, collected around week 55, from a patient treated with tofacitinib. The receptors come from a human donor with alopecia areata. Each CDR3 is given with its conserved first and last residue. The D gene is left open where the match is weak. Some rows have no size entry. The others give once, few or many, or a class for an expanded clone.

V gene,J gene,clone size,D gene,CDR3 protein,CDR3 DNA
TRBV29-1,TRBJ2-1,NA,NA,CSVQPVLAAKKDNEQFF,TGCAGCGTCCAACCCGTCCTAGCAGCCAAAAAAGACAATGAGCAGTTCTTC
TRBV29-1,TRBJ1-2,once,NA,CSGGRGSNYGYTF,TGCAGCGGGGGACGGGGGTCTAACTATGGCTACACCTTC
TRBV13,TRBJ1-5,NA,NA,CASSFGGASQPQHF,TGTGCCAGCAGCTTTGGTGGGGCAAGTCAGCCCCAGCATTTT
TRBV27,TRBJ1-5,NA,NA,CASSSSRNQPQHF,TGTGCCAGCAGTTCCAGTCGGAATCAGCCCCAGCATTTT
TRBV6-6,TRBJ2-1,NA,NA,CASTLPGEQFF,TGTGCCAGCACCCTCCCCGGCGAGCAGTTCTTC
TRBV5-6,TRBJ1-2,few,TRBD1,CASSLDHRGYFDYGYTF,TGTGCCAGCAGCTTAGACCACAGGGGGTATTTCGACTATGGCTACACCTTC
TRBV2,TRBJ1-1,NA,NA,CARKQQNTEAFF,TGTGCCAGGAAACAGCAGAACACTGAAGCTTTCTTT
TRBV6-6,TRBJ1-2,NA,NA,CASSSGPLGYTF,TGTGCCAGCAGTTCCGGACCTTTAGGCTACACCTTC
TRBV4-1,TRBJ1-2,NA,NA,CASSQGSGGYGYTF,TGCGCCAGCAGCCAAGGTAGTGGGGGCTATGGCTACACCTTC
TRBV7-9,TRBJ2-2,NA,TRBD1,CASSLRTGETGELFF,TGTGCCAGCAGCCTACGGACAGGGGAAACCGGGGAGCTGTTTTTT
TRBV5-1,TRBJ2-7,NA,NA,CASSLAAGTYEQYF,TGCGCCAGCAGCTTGGCGGCGGGCACCTACGAGCAGTACTTC
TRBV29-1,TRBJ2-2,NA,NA,CSVGGWGANTGELFF,TGCAGCGTCGGGGGTTGGGGAGCGAACACCGGGGAGCTGTTTTTT
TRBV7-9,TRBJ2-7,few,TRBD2,CASSPSGGSTYEQYF,TGTGCCAGCAGCCCTAGCGGGGGGTCAACCTACGAGCAGTACTTC
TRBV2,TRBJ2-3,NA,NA,CASSDIARHDRTDTQYF,TGTGCCAGCAGTGACATTGCCCGCCACGATCGCACAGATACGCAGTATTTT
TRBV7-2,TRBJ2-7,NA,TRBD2,CASSLWLAASYEQYF,TGTGCCAGCAGCTTATGGCTAGCGGCGAGCTACGAGCAGTACTTC
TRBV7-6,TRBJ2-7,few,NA,CASSLGVWESSYEQYF,TGTGCCAGCAGCTTAGGGGTCTGGGAAAGCTCCTACGAGCAGTACTTC
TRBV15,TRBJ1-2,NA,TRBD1,CATSRGVGQGPGGYTF,TGTGCCACCAGCAGAGGCGTGGGACAGGGGCCTGGTGGCTACACCTTC
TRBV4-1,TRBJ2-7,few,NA,CASSRSEESGRYEQYF,TGCGCCAGCAGCCGGTCAGAAGAGAGTGGTCGATACGAGCAGTACTTC
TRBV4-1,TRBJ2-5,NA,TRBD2,CASSQEDWTSGGIKETQYF,TGCGCCAGCAGCCAAGAGGATTGGACTAGCGGGGGAATAAAAGAGACCCAGTACTTC
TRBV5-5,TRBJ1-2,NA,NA,CASSSTGGWGYGYTF,TGTGCCAGCAGCTCTACGGGAGGATGGGGCTATGGCTACACCTTC
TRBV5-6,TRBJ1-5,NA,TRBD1,CASSTMQGGSNQPQHF,TGTGCCAGCAGCACTATGCAGGGGGGGAGCAATCAGCCCCAGCATTTT
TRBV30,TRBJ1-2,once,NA,CAWTHTGLDGYTF,TGTGCCTGGACCCACACCGGCTTGGATGGCTACACCTTC
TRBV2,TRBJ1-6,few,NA,CASREGRRGTLTLHF,TGTGCCAGCAGAGAAGGGCGCAGGGGAACCCTCACCCTCCACTTT
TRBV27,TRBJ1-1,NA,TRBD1,CASSLTRGLTTEAFF,TGTGCCAGCAGTTTAACGAGGGGGCTGACCACTGAAGCTTTCTTT
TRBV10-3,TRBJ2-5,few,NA,CAYPRGIQETQYF,TGTGCCTACCCCCGGGGGATCCAAGAGACCCAGTACTTC
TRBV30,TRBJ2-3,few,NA,CAWSPGVRGDTQYF,TGTGCCTGGAGCCCGGGGGTTCGCGGGGATACGCAGTATTTT
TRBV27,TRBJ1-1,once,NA,CASQKGGIGTEAFF,TGTGCCAGCCAGAAGGGAGGGATCGGGACTGAAGCTTTCTTT
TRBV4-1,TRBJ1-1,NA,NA,CASSQVPGMNTEAFF,TGCGCCAGCAGCCAAGTTCCAGGGATGAACACTGAAGCTTTCTTT
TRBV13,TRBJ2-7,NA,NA,CASSSRTTDYEQYF,TGTGCCAGCAGCTCCAGAACGACGGACTACGAGCAGTACTTC
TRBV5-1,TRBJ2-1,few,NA,CASSPPFSGEQFF,TGCGCCAGCAGCCCACCCTTCAGCGGTGAGCAGTTCTTC
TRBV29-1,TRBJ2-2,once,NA,CSVLWTGELFF,TGCAGCGTTTTGTGGACCGGGGAGCTGTTTTTT
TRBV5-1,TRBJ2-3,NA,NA,CASSPWAGGGTDTQYF,TGCGCCAGCAGCCCGTGGGCCGGAGGGGGCACAGATACGCAGTATTTT
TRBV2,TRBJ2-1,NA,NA,CASTGYDYNEQFF,TGTGCCAGCACTGGATATGATTACAATGAGCAGTTCTTC
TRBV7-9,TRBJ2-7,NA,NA,CASSSASGVSYEQYF,TGTGCCAGCAGCTCAGCCTCAGGGGTCTCCTACGAGCAGTACTTC
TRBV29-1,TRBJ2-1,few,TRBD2,CSVEAGGGGGNEQFF,TGCAGCGTTGAAGCTGGAGGCGGGGGAGGTAATGAGCAGTTCTTC
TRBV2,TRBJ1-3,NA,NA,CASSEGTGFSGNTIYF,TGTGCCAGCAGTGAGGGAACAGGATTCTCTGGAAACACCATATATTTT
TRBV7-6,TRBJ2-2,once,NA,CASSPPGGTGELFF,TGTGCCAGCAGCCCCCCCGGGGGTACCGGGGAGCTGTTTTTT
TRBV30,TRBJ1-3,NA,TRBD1,CASSGTGVSRNTIYF,TGTGCCAGTTCCGGGACAGGTGTCAGTAGAAACACCATATATTTT
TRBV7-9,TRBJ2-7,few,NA,CASSHPPGPKSYEQYF,TGTGCCAGCAGTCACCCCCCTGGACCGAAAAGCTACGAGCAGTACTTC
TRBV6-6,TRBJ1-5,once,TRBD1,CASSSTGVRSNQPQHF,TGTGCCAGCAGTTCGACAGGGGTACGGAGCAATCAGCCCCAGCATTTT
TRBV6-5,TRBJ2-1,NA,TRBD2,CASSYSGGGSYNEQFF,TGTGCCAGCAGTTACTCCGGGGGGGGGTCCTACAATGAGCAGTTCTTC
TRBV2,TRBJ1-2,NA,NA,CASSETGATYYGYTF,TGTGCCAGCAGTGAGACCGGGGCCACTTACTATGGCTACACCTTC
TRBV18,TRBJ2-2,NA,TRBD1,CASSSGQGVTGELFF,TGTGCCAGCTCATCAGGACAGGGAGTCACCGGGGAGCTGTTTTTT
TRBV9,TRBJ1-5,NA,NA,CASGASNQPQHF,TGTGCCAGTGGCGCGAGCAATCAGCCCCAGCATTTT
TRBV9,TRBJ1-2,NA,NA,CASSVEANYGYTF,TGTGCCAGCAGCGTAGAAGCTAACTATGGCTACACCTTC
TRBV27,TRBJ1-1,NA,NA,CASSLQDRNTEAFF,TGTGCCAGCAGTTTACAAGACAGGAACACTGAAGCTTTCTTT